This T cell receptor (beta chain) was sequenced during a study of T-cell reconstitution after alpha-beta-depleted transplantation in children. Using unique molecular identifiers, the investigators prepared the TCRbeta library. Each CDR3 protein is one row after TCRdb ran MiXCR on the PCR reads. The table includes around 700,000 distinct CDR3 sequences, about an eighth detected once. Whole-study results and caveats: Among T cells one year after transplant, newly produced cells accounted for most counts and diversity. Reportedly, roughly two months post-transplant, alpha-beta T cells arose from several hundred expanded graft clones. Surviving recipient T cells and intrathymic progenitors accounted for some patients' high TCRbeta diversity at day 60.

In the case of this clonotype: Its target is not known.

Germline loops: CDR1 SEHNR, CDR2 FQNEAQ (reference sequence). CDR3 length equals 15 residues. Trimming left V 1 base short and J 2 bases short, with 12 bases between. This rearrangement joins TRBV7-9 to TRBJ2-7; the D gene is possibly TRBD1 (6 bases). The sequencing used PBMCs, collected before TCRalphabeta/CD19-depleted stem cell transplant. The receptor comes from a girl aged 2 to 9 with congenital amegakaryocytic thrombocytopenia, due to receive a stem cell transplant. CDR3 in amino acids: CASSLGSRGPYEQYF. For the CDR3, the DNA is TGTGCCAGCAGCTTAGGTTCCAGGGGACCCTACGAGCAGTACTTC.